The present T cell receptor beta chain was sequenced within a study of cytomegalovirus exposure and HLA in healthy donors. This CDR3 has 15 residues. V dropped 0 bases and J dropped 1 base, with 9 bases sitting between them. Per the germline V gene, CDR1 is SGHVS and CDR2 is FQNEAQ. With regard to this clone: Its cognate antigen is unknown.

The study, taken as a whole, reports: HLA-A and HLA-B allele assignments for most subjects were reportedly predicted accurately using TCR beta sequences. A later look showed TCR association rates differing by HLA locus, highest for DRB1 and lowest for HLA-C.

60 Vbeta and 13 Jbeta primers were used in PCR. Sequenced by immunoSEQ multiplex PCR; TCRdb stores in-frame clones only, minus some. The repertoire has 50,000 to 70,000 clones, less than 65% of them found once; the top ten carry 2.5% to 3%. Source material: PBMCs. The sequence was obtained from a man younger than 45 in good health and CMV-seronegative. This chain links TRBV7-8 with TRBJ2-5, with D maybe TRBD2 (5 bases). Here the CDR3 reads CASSLAGGFQETQYF. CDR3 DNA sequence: TGTGCCAGCAGCTTAGCTGGAGGATTCCAAGAGACCCAGTACTTC.